These 27 T cell receptor beta chains originate from one sample sequenced in a study of identical twins. TCRdb passed the 5' RACE reads through MiXCR, listing each CDR3 protein once. Of roughly 540,000 distinct CDR3 sequences in the sample, about 20% were seen once. The same sample was also used in a study of T cells expressing NK-cell markers.

The sample was CD4+ T cells sorted from blood. The receptor source for this set is a woman aged 18-29 years in good health.

The chain combines TRBV9 with TRBJ2-5, with D possibly TRBD1 on 5 matching bases. This CDR3 comprises 14 residues. Germline V gene data show CDR1 as SGDLS and CDR2 as YYNGEE. The V end was cut by 0 bases, the J end by 5 bases, with 11 bases between. The CDR3 is CASSVAPGQETQYF. The CDR3 DNA is TGTGCCAGCAGCGTAGCCCCAGGGCAGGAGACCCAGTACTTC.

This clonotype was counted a few times. The V and J genes are TRBV3-1 and TRBJ2-2; D gene uncertain. CDR1 is LGHDT and CDR2 is YNNKEL in the germline V gene (reference sequence). The CDR3 is 16 residues long. Trimming removed 4 bases at V and 0 bases at J, with 12 bases between. The DNA of the CDR3 is TGTGCCAGCAGCCCTTCTGGCCAGGCGAACACCGGGGAGCTGTTTTTT. Translating gives CASSPSGQANTGELFF.

The table lists this clonotype with many counts. The chain uses TRBV29-1 and TRBJ2-3; D may be TRBD1 (5 bases). V was cut by 1 base and J by 3 bases, with 11 bases left in between. Germline V gene sequence: CDR1 SQVTM, CDR2 ANQGSEA. CDR3 length equals 14 residues. The DNA of the CDR3 is TGCAGCGTTGAAGGGCAGGGTAGAACAGATACGCAGTATTTT. Its protein is CSVEGQGRTDTQYF.

This clonotype came up a few times. The V call is TRBV15, the J call TRBJ2-5; D perhaps matches TRBD2 (6 bases). V gave up 0 bases and J gave up 1 base, with 12 bases separating them. Germline V gene data show CDR1 as LNHNV and CDR2 as YYDKDF (reference sequence). The CDR3 totals 16 residues. The CDR3 loop reads CATSRDYGAGQETQYF. The CDR3 coding sequence is TGTGCCACCAGCAGAGATTATGGAGCGGGCCAAGAGACCCAGTACTTC.

The chain recombines TRBV12-5 with TRBJ2-1, with a possible D match to TRBD2 (5 bases). Germline V gives CDR1 LGHNT, CDR2 FRNRAP. Trimming cost V 0 bases and J 12 bases, with 9 bases left between them. This CDR3 contains 12 residues. As DNA, the CDR3 is TGTGCTAGTGGTTTGGTAGCAGGAGGGCAGTTCTTC. It encodes CASGLVAGGQFF.

This clonotype was counted a few times. The rearrangement joins TRBV12-3 or TRBV12-4 to TRBJ1-2, with a weak D call TRBD1 (6 bases). The germline V and J ends were trimmed by 3 bases and 3 bases, with 8 bases remaining between them. CDR3 size: 13 residues. The CDR3 DNA sequence: TGTGCCAGCAGTTTCGGGGGGCACTATGGCTACACCTTC. Its translation: CASSFGGHYGYTF.

This chain links TRBV27 with TRBJ2-1, with D unresolved. CDR3 length: 13 residues. Germline CDR1 reads MNHEY; CDR2 reads SMNVEV (reference sequence). Trimming left V 4 bases short and J 9 bases short, with 13 bases between. The CDR3 loop reads CASSSLSIGEQFF. The CDR3 region has the DNA TGTGCCAGCAGTTCTCTTAGCATAGGTGAGCAGTTCTTC.

This clonotype has at least ten counts. This rearrangement joins TRBV6-5 to TRBJ1-5, with D perhaps matching TRBD1 (6 bases). Trimming pared 6 bases from V and 6 bases from J, leaving 15 bases between. Looked up from germline, CDR1 is MNHEY and CDR2 is SVGAGI. CDR3 size: 14 residues. CDR3: CASSSGGAAQPQHF. DNA for the CDR3: TGTGCCAGCAGCTCGGGGGGGGCGGCTCAGCCCCAGCATTTT.

V usage is TRBV20-1 and J usage is TRBJ2-3; 10 nucleotides line up with TRBD2. This CDR3 is 19 amino acids long. Looked up from germline, CDR1 is DFQATT and CDR2 is SNEGSKA (reference sequence). V shed 2 bases and J 3 bases; nucleotides not matched to a gene: 17. CDR3 sequence reads: CSARTFGLAGAGGTDTQYF. The CDR3 DNA is TGCAGTGCTAGAACGTTCGGGCTAGCGGGGGCAGGGGGTACAGATACGCAGTATTTT.

This clonotype was counted ten times or more. V usage is TRBV20-1 and J usage is TRBJ2-5; TRBD1 matches 8 bases. The germline gives CDR1 DFQATT, CDR2 SNEGSKA (reference sequence). There are 13 residues in the CDR3. The V and J ends lost 3 bases and 5 bases, in that order; junction bases with no gene match: 5. The CDR3 region has the DNA TGCAGTGCTAGTGGCAGGGGGCTGGAGACCCAGTACTTC. It codes for CSASGRGLETQYF.

The chain carries TRBV5-1 and TRBJ1-6; 8 nucleotides match TRBD1. Germline-derived CDR1 and CDR2 are SGHRS and YFSETQ. The length of the CDR3 is 15 residues. V lost 0 bases and J lost 6; bases outside the gene matches: 2. CDR3 coding DNA: TGCGCCAGCAGCTTGGGGACAGGGCCTAATTCACCCCTCCACTTT. The encoded protein is CASSLGTGPNSPLHF. Full variable domain (rest looked up from reference TRBV5-1 and TRBJ1-6): KAGVTQTPRYLIKTRGQQVTLSCSPISGHRSVSWYQQTPGQGLQFLFEYFSETQRNKGNFPGRFSGRQFSNSRSEMNVSTLELGDSALYLCASSLGTGPNSPLHFGNGTRLTVT.

This chain joins TRBV20-1 and TRBJ1-1; the D is unclear. Looked up from germline, CDR1 is DFQATT and CDR2 is SNEGSKA (reference sequence). The CDR3 sequence is 12 residues long. Deletions cut 6 bases from V and 1 base from J, with 9 bases between. Here the CDR3 DNA reads TGCAGTGCAGGCAGGCAGAACACTGAAGCTTTCTTT. This gives the protein CSAGRQNTEAFF.

The chain carries TRBV11-1 and TRBJ1-4; the match to TRBD1 covers 9 bases. The trim removed 5 bases at V and 5 bases at J, leaving 6 bases unmatched. Looked up from germline, CDR1 is SGHAT and CDR2 is FQDESV (reference sequence). CDR3 length: 15 residues. The CDR3 nucleotides are TGTGCCAGCAGCCGGGGGACAGGGAGAAATGAAAAACTGTTTTTT. Encoded protein: CASSRGTGRNEKLFF.

This clonotype has more than one count but fewer than ten. The chain employs TRBV27 and TRBJ2-2; TRBD1 aligns across 8 bases. The CDR3 totals 16 residues. Looked up from germline, CDR1 is MNHEY and CDR2 is SMNVEV (reference sequence). Trimming cost V 1 base and J 6 bases; bases outside gene matches: 7. CDR3 sequence reads: CASSLFATGGSGELFF. CDR3 coding DNA: TGTGCCAGCAGTTTATTCGCTACAGGGGGTTCCGGGGAGCTGTTTTTT.

Of note for this clonotype: Sequence at one end of the junction differs from germline and may be a read error. This chain links TRBV4-3 with TRBJ2-5; D is possibly TRBD2 (5 bases). Germline V lookup: CDR1 LGHNA, CDR2 YSLEER. This CDR3 is built from 12 residues. The CDR3 protein is CACSQDRGTQYF. The CDR3 DNA sequence: TGCGCCTGCAGCCAAGATCGGGGGACCCAGTACTTC.

The chain combines TRBV4-3 with TRBJ1-2, with 9 bases lining up with TRBD1. Germline V gene data show CDR1 as LGHNA and CDR2 as YSLEER. This CDR3 has 14 residues. V was clipped by 3 bases and J by 8 bases; unmatched bases: 7. This chain's CDR3 is CASSHPDRGSGYTF. DNA of the CDR3: TGCGCCAGCAGCCACCCCGACAGGGGGAGCGGCTACACCTTC.

The chain is built from TRBV3-1 and TRBJ1-1, with D possibly being TRBD1 (5 bases). The CDR3 length is 11 residues. Trimming stripped 8 bases from V and 5 bases from J, with 9 bases between. Germline CDR1 is LGHDT and CDR2 is YNNKEL (reference sequence). CDR3 protein: CASGKGTEAFF. For the CDR3, the DNA is TGTGCCAGCGGTAAGGGGACTGAAGCTTTCTTT. The entire variable domain, with the rest obtained from reference TRBV3-1 and TRBJ1-1, is as follows: DTAVSQTPKYLVTQMGNDKSIKCEQNLGHDTMYWYKQDSKKFLKIMFSYNNKELIINETVPNRFSPKSPDKAHLNLHINSLELGDSAVYFCASGKGTEAFFGQGTRLTVV.

V is TRBV7-2 and J is TRBJ2-2; TRBD2 aligns across 9 bases. The junction had 3 bases not matched to a gene; V was cut back by 2 bases and J by 8 bases. Germline CDR1 is SGHTA and CDR2 is FQGNSA. This CDR3 is 14 amino acids long. The CDR3 sequence is CASSLPSGMGELFF. Here the CDR3 DNA reads TGTGCCAGCAGCTTACCTAGCGGGATGGGGGAGCTGTTTTTT.

The chain recombines TRBV29-1 with TRBJ2-7, with TRBD2 identical over 13 bases. J was trimmed by 6 bases and V by 5 bases; bases with no gene match: 4. The CDR3 totals 13 residues. Germline lookup yields CDR1 SQVTM and CDR2 ANQGSEA. The CDR3, as DNA: TGCAGCGTTCCAGGGACTAGCGGGATCGAGCAGTACTTC. Its translation: CSVPGTSGIEQYF.

This clonotype was found a few times. This chain uses TRBV20-1 with TRBJ2-3; 9 bases agree with TRBD2. Germline loops: CDR1 DFQATT, CDR2 SNEGSKA (reference sequence). V trimming: 6 bases; J trimming: 4 bases; junction bases outside the gene matches: 5. The CDR3 sequence is 13 residues long. The CDR3 nucleotides read TGCAGTGCAGGGGCGGGAGGGGCAGATACGCAGTATTTT. The encoded protein is CSAGAGGADTQYF.

V usage is TRBV6-4 and J usage is TRBJ1-6; D gene ambiguous. This CDR3 is 15 amino acids long. V lost 1 base and J 8 bases, leaving 12 bases between the germline ends. Germline lookup yields CDR1 MRHNA and CDR2 SNTAGT. CDR3 in amino acids: CASSDYRQDDSPLHF. DNA for the CDR3: TGTGCCAGCAGTGACTATCGGCAGGATGATTCACCCCTCCACTTT.

This clonotype has a handful of counts. The rearrangement joins TRBV4-3 to TRBJ2-1, with 12 bases aligning to TRBD2. Germline CDR1 is LGHNA and CDR2 is YSLEER. This CDR3 is 16 amino acids long. V trimming: 1 base; J trimming: 3 bases; junction bases outside the gene matches: 1. In nucleotides, the CDR3 is TGCGCCAGCAGCCAAGGACTAGCGGGAGTCTACAATGAGCAGTTCTTC. Translating gives CASSQGLAGVYNEQFF.

The chain's CDR3 is CSARDHTSGRIDEQYF. The CDR3 DNA reads TGCAGTGCTAGAGATCATACTAGCGGGAGAATCGACGAGCAGTACTTC. The chain links TRBV20-1 to TRBJ2-7; 11 bases are a match to TRBD2. The germline gives CDR1 DFQATT, CDR2 SNEGSKA (reference sequence). Losses at the gene ends were 0 bases for V and 5 bases for J; bases not matched to a gene: 9. The CDR3 is 16 residues long.

V is TRBV10-3 and J is TRBJ2-1; no definite D call. CDR3 length: 14 residues. Trimming took off 4 bases at V and 9 bases at J, with 16 bases between the two ends. The germline V gene has CDR1 ENHRY and CDR2 SYGVKD. The CDR3 sequence is CAISGIDIKGEQFF. Here the CDR3 DNA reads TGTGCCATCAGTGGTATAGATATCAAGGGTGAGCAGTTCTTC.

The chain couples TRBV20-1 to TRBJ1-1; D is perhaps TRBD1 (5 bases). This CDR3 has 14 residues. CDR1 DFQATT and CDR2 SNEGSKA come from the germline V gene (reference sequence). With 0 bases removed from V and 5 bases from J, the gap between germline ends came to 13 bases. DNA for the CDR3: TGCAGTGCTAGAGATCAGGGATCTGAGACTGAAGCTTTCTTT. The encoded protein is CSARDQGSETEAFF.

This clonotype was detected a few times. The CDR3 DNA sequence: TGTGCCTGGAGTAGGCGATCTTCCCCCCAAGAGACCCAGTACTTC. As protein: CAWSRRSSPQETQYF. The chain links TRBV30 to TRBJ2-5; D call uncertain. V was clipped by 2 bases and J by 1 base, with 14 bases between them. The CDR3 has 15 residues. Germline V CDR1 and CDR2: GTSNPN, SVGIG (reference sequence).

This CDR3 reads CSAYRGDGTQYF. Written as DNA, the CDR3 is TGCAGTGCTTACAGGGGCGACGGGACCCAGTACTTC. The chain is built from TRBV20-1 and TRBJ2-5, with 7 bases identical to TRBD1. V trimming: 5 bases; J trimming: 7 bases; junction bases outside the gene matches: 7. This CDR3 is 12 amino acids long. Per the germline V gene, CDR1 is DFQATT and CDR2 is SNEGSKA (reference sequence).